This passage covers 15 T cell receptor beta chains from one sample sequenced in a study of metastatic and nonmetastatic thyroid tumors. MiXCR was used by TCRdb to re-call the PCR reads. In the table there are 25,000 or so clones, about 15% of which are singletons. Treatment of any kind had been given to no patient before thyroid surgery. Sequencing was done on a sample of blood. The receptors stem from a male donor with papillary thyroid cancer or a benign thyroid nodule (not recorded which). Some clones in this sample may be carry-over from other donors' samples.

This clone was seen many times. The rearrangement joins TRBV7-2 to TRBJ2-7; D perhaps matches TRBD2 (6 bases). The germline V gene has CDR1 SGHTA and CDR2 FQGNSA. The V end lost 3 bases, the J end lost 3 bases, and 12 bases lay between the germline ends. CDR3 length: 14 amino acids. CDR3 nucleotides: TGTGCCAGCAGCTTCAACGGGGGTGACTACGAGCAGTACTTC. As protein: CASSFNGGDYEQYF.

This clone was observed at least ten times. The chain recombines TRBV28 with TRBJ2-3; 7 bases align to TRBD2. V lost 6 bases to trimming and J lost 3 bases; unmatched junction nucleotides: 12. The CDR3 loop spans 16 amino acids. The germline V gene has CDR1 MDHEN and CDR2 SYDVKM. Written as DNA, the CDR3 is TGTGCCAGCAGCTCCCCAGTGGCGGGAGAGACAGATACGCAGTATTTT. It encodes CASSSPVAGETDTQYF. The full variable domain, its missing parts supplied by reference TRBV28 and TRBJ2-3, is DVKVTQSSRYLVKRTGEKVFLECVQDMDHENMFWYRQDPGLGLRLIYFSYDVKMKEKGDIPEGYSVSREKKERFSLILESASTNQTSMYLCASSSPVAGETDTQYFGPGTRLTVL.

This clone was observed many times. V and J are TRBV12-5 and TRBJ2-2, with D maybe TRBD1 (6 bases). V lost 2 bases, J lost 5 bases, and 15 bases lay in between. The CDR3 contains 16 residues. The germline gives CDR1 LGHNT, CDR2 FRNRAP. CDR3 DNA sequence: TGTGCTAGTGGTTTGTCCTGGGACATCGAGACCGGGGAGCTGTTTTTT. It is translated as CASGLSWDIETGELFF.

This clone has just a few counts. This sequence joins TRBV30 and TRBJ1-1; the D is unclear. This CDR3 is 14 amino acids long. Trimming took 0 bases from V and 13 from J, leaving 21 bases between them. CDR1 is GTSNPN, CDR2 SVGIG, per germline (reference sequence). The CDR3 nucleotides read TGTGCCTGGAGTGTAGCCCTAGGTGGCGATAATGATTTCTTT. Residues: CAWSVALGGDNDFF.

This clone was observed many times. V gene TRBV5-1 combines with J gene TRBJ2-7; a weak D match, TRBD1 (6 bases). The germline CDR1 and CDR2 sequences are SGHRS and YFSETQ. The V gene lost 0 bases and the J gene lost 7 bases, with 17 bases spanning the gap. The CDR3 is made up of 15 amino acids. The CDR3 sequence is CASSLALGAHGEQYF. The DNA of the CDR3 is TGCGCCAGCAGCTTGGCGTTGGGGGCCCACGGGGAGCAGTACTTC. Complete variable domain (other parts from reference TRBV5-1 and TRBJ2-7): KAGVTQTPRYLIKTRGQQVTLSCSPISGHRSVSWYQQTPGQGLQFLFEYFSETQRNKGNFPGRFSGRQFSNSRSEMNVSTLELGDSALYLCASSLALGAHGEQYFGPGTRLTVT.

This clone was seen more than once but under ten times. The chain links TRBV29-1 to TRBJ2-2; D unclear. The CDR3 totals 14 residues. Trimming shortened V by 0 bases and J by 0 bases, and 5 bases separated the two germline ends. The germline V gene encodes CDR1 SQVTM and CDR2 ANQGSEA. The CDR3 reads CSVEEQSNTGELFF. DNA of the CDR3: TGCAGCGTTGAAGAACAGTCGAACACCGGGGAGCTGTTTTTT.

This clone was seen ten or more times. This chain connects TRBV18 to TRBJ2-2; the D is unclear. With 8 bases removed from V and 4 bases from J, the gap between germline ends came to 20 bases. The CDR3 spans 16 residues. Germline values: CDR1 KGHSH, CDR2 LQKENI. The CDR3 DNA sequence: TGTGCCAGCATGGCGGCCAGATCAGGCATCACCGGGGAGCTGTTTTTT. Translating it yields CASMAARSGITGELFF.

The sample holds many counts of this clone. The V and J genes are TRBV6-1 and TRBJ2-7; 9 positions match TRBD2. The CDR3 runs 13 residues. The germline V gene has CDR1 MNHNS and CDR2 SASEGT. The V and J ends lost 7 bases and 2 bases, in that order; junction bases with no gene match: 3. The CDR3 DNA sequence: TGTGCCAGCACGGCGGGAGGGCCCTACGAGCAGTACTTC. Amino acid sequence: CASTAGGPYEQYF.

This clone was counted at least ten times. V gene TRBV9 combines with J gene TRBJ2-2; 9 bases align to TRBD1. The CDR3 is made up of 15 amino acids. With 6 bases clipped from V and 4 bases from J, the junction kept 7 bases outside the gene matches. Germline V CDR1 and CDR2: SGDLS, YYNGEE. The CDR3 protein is CASTQGQGGTGELFF. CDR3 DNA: TGTGCCAGCACACAGGGACAGGGAGGCACCGGGGAGCTGTTTTTT.

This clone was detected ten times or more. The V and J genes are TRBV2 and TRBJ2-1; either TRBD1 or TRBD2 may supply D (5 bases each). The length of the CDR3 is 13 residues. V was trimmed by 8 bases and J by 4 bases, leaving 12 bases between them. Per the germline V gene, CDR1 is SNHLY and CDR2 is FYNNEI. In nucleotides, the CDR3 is TGTGCCAGCGACATCGGGACGTACAATGAGCAGTTCTTC. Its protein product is CASDIGTYNEQFF.

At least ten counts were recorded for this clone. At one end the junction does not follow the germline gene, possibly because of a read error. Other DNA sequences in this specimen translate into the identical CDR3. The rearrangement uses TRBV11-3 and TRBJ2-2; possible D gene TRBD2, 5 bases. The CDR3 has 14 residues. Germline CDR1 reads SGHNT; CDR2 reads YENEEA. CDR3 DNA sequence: TGTGCCAGCAGCCCGGGTCCCTGGGCCGGGGAGCTGTTCTTT. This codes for CASSPGPWAGELFF.

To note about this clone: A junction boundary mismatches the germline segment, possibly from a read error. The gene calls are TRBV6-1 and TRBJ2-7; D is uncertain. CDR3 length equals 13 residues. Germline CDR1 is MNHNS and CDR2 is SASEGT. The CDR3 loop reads CASSLVVSYDQYF. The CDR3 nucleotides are TGTGCCAGCAGCCTAGTTGTGTCCTACGATCAGTACTTC.

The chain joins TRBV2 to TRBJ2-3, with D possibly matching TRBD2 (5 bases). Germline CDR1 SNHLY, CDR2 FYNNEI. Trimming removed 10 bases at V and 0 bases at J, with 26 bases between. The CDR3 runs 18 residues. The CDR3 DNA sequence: TGTGCCATCTGTGAGACGCTGTCGAGCGGAGCTAGCACAGATACGCAGTATTTT. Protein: CAICETLSSGASTDTQYF. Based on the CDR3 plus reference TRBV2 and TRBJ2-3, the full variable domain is EPEVTQTPSHQVTQMGQEVILRCVPISNHLYFYWYRQILGQKVEFLVSFYNNEISEKSEIFDDQFSVERPDGSNFTLKIRSTKLEDSAMYFCAICETLSSGASTDTQYFGPGTRLTVL.

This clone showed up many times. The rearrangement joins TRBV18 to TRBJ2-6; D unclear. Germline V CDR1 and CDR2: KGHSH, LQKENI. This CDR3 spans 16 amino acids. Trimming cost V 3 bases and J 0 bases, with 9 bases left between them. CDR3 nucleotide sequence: TGTGCCAGCTCACCCTCGGCGATCTCTGGGGCCAACGTCCTGACTTTC. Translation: CASSPSAISGANVLTF.

Here the CDR3 reads CASSQGSAGGTQYF. DNA for the CDR3: TGTGCCAGCAGTCAGGGGTCAGCTGGAGGGACCCAGTACTTC. This chain joins TRBV2 and TRBJ2-5; D possibly corresponds to TRBD1 (6 bases). Germline-derived CDR1 and CDR2 are SNHLY and FYNNEI. V was trimmed by 5 bases and J by 7 bases, leaving 17 bases between them. The CDR3 loop spans 14 amino acids.